The entry that follows covers one TCR beta chain sequence. The antigen is unknown. This sample stems from a study of cytomegalovirus exposure and HLA in healthy donors. Study-level information: The same platform as the approximately 640 first-cohort repertoires was used for the 95 to 150 validation repertoires, a later analysis reported.

This CDR3 region has 14 residues. Germline CDR1 and CDR2: MNHEY and SMNVEV (reference sequence). With 1 base removed from V and 8 bases from J, the gap between germline ends came to 14 bases. Overall study results and limits: Researchers catalogued over 150 TCR beta chains as cytomegalovirus-associated. Reports credit the classifier with highly specific, highly sensitive diagnosis of cytomegalovirus status.

These donors were members of the 120-subject validation cohort, a group separate from the roughly 670-subject first cohort. Assay used: immunoSEQ multiplex PCR; TCRdb lists only in-frame clones, some missing. The table shows more than 95,000 clones, with roughly 94% occurring only once. The sequencing input was PBMCs. This receptor was taken from a woman aged 18-30 years in good health and CMV-seronegative. This chain connects TRBV27 to TRBJ1-2; a weak D match, TRBD1 (5 bases). CDR3 bases: TGTGCCAGCAGTTTATTCCAGGGAGGAGAGGGCTACACCTTC. It is translated as CASSLFQGGEGYTF.